These 16 T cell receptor beta chains were all obtained from the same sample, sequenced in a study of T cells after yellow fever vaccination. TCRdb called the 5' RACE reads again in MiXCR, with one record for every CDR3 protein. The sample carries about 330,000 distinct CDR3 sequences, over 4% recorded once. The specimen comprised PBMCs, sampled 5 days after the yellow fever booster vaccination. Receptors originate from a man younger than 35 who received the YFV17D yellow fever vaccine.

This clonotype was detected only a few times. The genes are TRBV11-2 and TRBJ2-2; 7 nucleotides align to TRBD1. This CDR3 contains 16 residues. V was pared by 5 bases and J by 4 bases, with 10 bases of the junction left unmatched. The germline V gene has CDR1 SGHAT and CDR2 FQNNGV. The DNA for the CDR3 is TGTGCCAGCAGCATCGGGACAGCCATGGGCACCGGGGAGCTGTTTTTT. Its protein product is CASSIGTAMGTGELFF.

The gene calls are TRBV5-1 and TRBJ2-3, with 9 bases that match TRBD2. The CDR3 is made up of 16 amino acids. With V trimmed by 0 bases and J by 4 bases, 6 bases remained unmatched. Per the germline V gene, CDR1 is SGHRS and CDR2 is YFSETQ. The CDR3 here is CASSLDPSGVSDTQYF. For the CDR3, the DNA is TGCGCCAGCAGCTTGGATCCTAGCGGGGTTTCAGATACGCAGTATTTT.

There are many counts of this clonotype. V and J are TRBV7-2 and TRBJ1-4; D gene unclear. The V gene's germline CDR1 is SGHTA and CDR2 FQGNSA. The CDR3 has 13 residues. V was shortened by 1 base and J by 14 bases, with 14 bases between the two germline ends. This CDR3 is CASSLGATETLFF. CDR3 coding DNA: TGTGCCAGCAGCTTAGGGGCGACGGAAACTCTGTTTTTT.

This chain links TRBV9 with TRBJ2-2; D gene ambiguous. The length of the CDR3 is 15 residues. Germline CDR1 is SGDLS and CDR2 is YYNGEE. The ends were cut back, 0 bases at V and 5 bases at J, with 11 bases in the middle. CDR3 nucleotide sequence: TGTGCCAGCAGCGTAGAAAAGGGTCCTACCGGGGAGCTGTTTTTT. It encodes CASSVEKGPTGELFF.

The chain joins TRBV28 to TRBJ1-2; D gene uncertain. Germline lookup yields CDR1 MDHEN and CDR2 SYDVKM. There are 13 residues in the CDR3. V dropped 5 bases and J dropped 4 bases, with 11 bases sitting between them. DNA for the CDR3: TGTGCCAGCAGTATTGACATCACCTATGGCTACACCTTC. It is translated as CASSIDITYGYTF.

The chain carries TRBV4-1 and TRBJ2-5, with D perhaps matching TRBD2 (6 bases). CDR3 length: 16 amino acids. Germline V CDR1 and CDR2: MGHRA, YSYEKL. V shed 1 base and J shed 5 bases, with 17 bases lying between them. CDR3 in DNA: TGCGCCAGCAGCCAAGGACCACTAGCCATTTTTGAGACCCAGTACTTC. Its translation is CASSQGPLAIFETQYF.

This clonotype was seen repeatedly, ten times or more. This sequence joins TRBV4-2 and TRBJ2-2; no clear D. The germline V gene encodes CDR1 LGHNA and CDR2 YNFKEQ. The CDR3 is 14 amino acids. V lost 1 base and J lost 1, with 4 bases in between. The CDR3 DNA follows: TGTGCCAGCAGCCAAGTGGGGAACACCGGGGAGCTGTTTTTT. It is translated as CASSQVGNTGELFF.

This clonotype has more than one count but fewer than ten. V and J are TRBV12-3 or TRBV12-4 and TRBJ2-7; 9 bases match TRBD1. CDR3 length: 13 amino acids. Trimming took 1 base from V and 5 from J; bases not matched to a gene: 0. CDR3: CASSLGDRDEQYV. The CDR3 coding sequence is TGTGCCAGCAGTTTAGGGGACAGGGACGAGCAGTACGTC.

This clonotype appeared many times. The chain combines TRBV7-9 with TRBJ1-4, with 10 bases that match TRBD1. The CDR3 spans 14 residues. CDR1 and CDR2 from the germline V gene are SEHNR and FQNEAQ (reference sequence). J was trimmed by 8 bases and V by 5 bases; bases with no gene match: 5. The CDR3 nucleotides read TGTGCCAGCAGCGTCGGACAGGGGGGCGAAAAACTGTTTTTT. Translating gives CASSVGQGGEKLFF. The full variable domain, completed using reference TRBV7-9 and TRBJ1-4, is DTGVSQNPRHKITKRGQNVTFRCDPISEHNRLYWYRQTLGQGPEFLTYFQNEAQLEKSRLLSDRFSAERPKGSFSTLEIQRTEQGDSAMYLCASSVGQGGEKLFFGSGTQLSVL.

The V gene is TRBV29-1, the J gene TRBJ1-1; no reliable D call. From germline, CDR1 is SQVTM and CDR2 ANQGSEA. Trimming took off 0 bases at V and 5 bases at J, with 16 bases between the two ends. The CDR3 consists of 15 residues. The CDR3 DNA sequence: TGCAGCGTTGAAGATCTGAAGGAGGGTTGGACTGAAGCTTTCTTT. Translated: CSVEDLKEGWTEAFF.

This chain uses TRBV5-1 with TRBJ2-5; TRBD2 is a possible D gene (6 bases). CDR1 SGHRS and CDR2 YFSETQ come from the germline V gene. The CDR3 spans 12 residues. Trimming took off 4 bases at V and 5 bases at J, with 9 bases between the two ends. Here the CDR3 reads CASSVEGETQYF. The CDR3 region has the DNA TGCGCCAGCAGCGTGGAGGGGGAGACCCAGTACTTC.

This clonotype was counted between two and nine times. The V and J genes are TRBV5-5 and TRBJ1-5; a weak D match, TRBD1 (5 bases). CDR3 length: 15 amino acids. V lost 0 bases to trimming and J lost 3 bases, with 10 bases between them. From germline, CDR1 is SGHKS and CDR2 YYEKEE (reference sequence). The CDR3 protein is CASSLVGTNNQPQHF. As DNA, the CDR3 is TGTGCCAGCAGCTTGGTTGGGACTAACAATCAGCCCCAGCATTTT.

The chain employs TRBV27 and TRBJ2-1, with 10 bases aligning to TRBD1. Germline V gene sequence: CDR1 MNHEY, CDR2 SMNVEV (reference sequence). The CDR3 extends over 15 amino acids. The V segment lost 5 bases and the J segment 8 bases; nucleotides outside the gene matches: 9. The CDR3: CASSASGQGIHEQFF. The CDR3 nucleotides are TGTGCCAGCAGTGCTTCGGGACAGGGGATCCATGAGCAGTTCTTC.

This clonotype was counted a few times. The CDR3 here is CASSPPPGLAAGDTQYF. The CDR3 DNA follows: TGTGCCAGCAGTCCGCCCCCGGGACTAGCGGCGGGAGATACGCAGTATTTT. This chain connects TRBV12-3 or TRBV12-4 to TRBJ2-3; 11 bases are a match to TRBD2. Losses at the gene ends were 5 bases for V and 5 bases for J; bases not matched to a gene: 12. The CDR3 is 17 residues long.

The rearrangement links TRBV11-2 to TRBJ1-5; 9 nucleotides align to TRBD1. CDR1 SGHAT and CDR2 FQNNGV come from the germline V gene. With 5 bases clipped from V and 3 bases from J, the junction kept 5 bases outside the gene matches. This CDR3 has 15 amino acids. Written as DNA, the CDR3 is TGTGCCAGCAGCCGACAGGGGGAACCCAATCAGCCCCAGCATTTT. This sequence encodes CASSRQGEPNQPQHF.

The chain couples TRBV14 to TRBJ1-3; possibly TRBD1 for D (5 bases). The CDR3 covers 16 residues. Trimming pared 0 bases from V and 3 bases from J, leaving 12 bases between. From germline, CDR1 is SGHDN and CDR2 FVKESK. The DNA for the CDR3 is TGTGCCAGCAGCCAAGATCTTTTAGGGGTTGGAAACACCATATATTTT. It is translated as CASSQDLLGVGNTIYF.